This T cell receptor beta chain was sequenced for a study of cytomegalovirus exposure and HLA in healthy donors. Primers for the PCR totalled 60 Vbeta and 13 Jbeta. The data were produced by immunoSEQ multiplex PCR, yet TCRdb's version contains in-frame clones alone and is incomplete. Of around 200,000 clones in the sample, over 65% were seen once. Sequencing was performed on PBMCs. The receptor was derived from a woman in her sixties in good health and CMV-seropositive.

CDR3: CASSPGSANVPFF. The CDR3 DNA reads TGTGCCAGCAGCCCTGGGAGCGCCAACGTCCCTTTCTTT. V is TRBV7-9 and J is TRBJ1-1; D is ambiguous. The CDR3 loop spans 13 amino acids. Between the trimmed V and J ends, which lost 5 bases and 12 bases, there was a span of 19 bases. The V gene's germline CDR1 is SEHNR and CDR2 FQNEAQ (reference sequence).